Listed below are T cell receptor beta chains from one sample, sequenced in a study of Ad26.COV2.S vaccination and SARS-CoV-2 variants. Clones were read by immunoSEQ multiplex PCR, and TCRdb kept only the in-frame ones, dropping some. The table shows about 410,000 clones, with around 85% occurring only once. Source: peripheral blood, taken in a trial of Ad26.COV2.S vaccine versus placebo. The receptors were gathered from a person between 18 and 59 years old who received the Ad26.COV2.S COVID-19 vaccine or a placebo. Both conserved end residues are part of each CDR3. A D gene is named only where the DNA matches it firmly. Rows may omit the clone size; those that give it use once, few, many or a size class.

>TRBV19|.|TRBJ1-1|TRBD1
TGTGCCAGTAGTATCGATCCCAGGGGGGGGACTGAAGCTTTCTTT
CASSIDPRGGTEAFF
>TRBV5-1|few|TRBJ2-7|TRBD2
TGCGCCAGCAGCTTCTCCAGACTAGCGGGGGGGAGGTACGAGCAGTACTTC
CASSFSRLAGGRYEQYF
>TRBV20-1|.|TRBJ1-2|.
TGCAGTGCGGCCGGGATGGGCTACACCTTC
CSAAGMGYTF
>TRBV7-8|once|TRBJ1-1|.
TGTGCCAGCAGCTTAGTGAGGTGGAACACTGAAGCTTTCTTT
CASSLVRWNTEAFF
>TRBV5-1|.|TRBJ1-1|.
TGCGCCAGCAGCCCCGGAACAGGGTATCATCCGTCGATAACTGAAGCTTTCTTT
CASSPGTGYHPSITEAFF
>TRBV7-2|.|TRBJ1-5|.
TGTGCCAGCAGCTGGGACGGAAATCAGCCCCAGCATTTT
CASSWDGNQPQHF
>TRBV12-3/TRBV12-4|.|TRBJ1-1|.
TGTGCCAGCAGTTTAGACGGGGCCGCTGAAGCTTTCTTT
CASSLDGAAEAFF
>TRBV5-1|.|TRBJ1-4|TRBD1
TGCGCCAGCAGCGACAGGGACTGGGGTAATGAAAAACTGTTTTTT
CASSDRDWGNEKLFF
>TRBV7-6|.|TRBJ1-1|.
TGTGCCAGCAGCTTTTCCGCGGACCCTGCCCCAAACACTGAAGCTTTCTTT
CASSFSADPAPNTEAFF
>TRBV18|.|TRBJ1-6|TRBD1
TGTGCCAGCTCACCATCAATTGGACAGGGCGGAGATTCACCCCTCCACTTT
CASSPSIGQGGDSPLHF
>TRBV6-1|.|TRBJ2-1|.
TGTGCCAGCAGTGAAGGATCTCAGGGTCCCGAGCAGTTCTTC
CASSEGSQGPEQFF
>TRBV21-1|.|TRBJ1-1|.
TGTGCCGGGGTCGGGGGCAGGGCTTTCTTT
CAGVGGRAFF
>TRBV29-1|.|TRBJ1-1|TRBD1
TGCAGCGTCTACAACAGGGACAGTCTCACTGAAGCTTTCTTT
CSVYNRDSLTEAFF
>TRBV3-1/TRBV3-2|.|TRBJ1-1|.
TGTGCCAGCAGCGGGGCACCGGACCCGGGGACTGAAGCTTTCTTT
CASSGAPDPGTEAFF
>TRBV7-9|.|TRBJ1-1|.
TGTGCCAGCAGCTACCCCATGGGGGGGTCTATGGACACTGAAGCTTTCTTT
CASSYPMGGSMDTEAFF
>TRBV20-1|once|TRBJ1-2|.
TGCAGTGCTAGTGATACAGGGCCGTATGGCTACACCTTC
CSASDTGPYGYTF
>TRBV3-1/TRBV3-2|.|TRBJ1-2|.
TGTGCCAGCAGCCAAGGACCAGTTGGCTGGCAGAACTATGGCTACACCTTC
CASSQGPVGWQNYGYTF
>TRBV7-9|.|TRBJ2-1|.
TGTGCCAGCAGCTTCCCACAGGTTTCCCTTTACAATGAGCAGTTCTTC
CASSFPQVSLYNEQFF
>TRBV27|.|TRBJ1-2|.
TGTGCCAGCAGTGGGGCAGGGGATGGCTACACCTTC
CASSGAGDGYTF
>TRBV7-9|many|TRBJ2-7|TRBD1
TGTGCCAGCAGCTTAGTAGTGACAGGGGGGTCCTACGAGCAGTACTTC
CASSLVVTGGSYEQYF
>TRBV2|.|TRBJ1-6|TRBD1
TGTGCCAGCAGCACAGGGGGTTGGGCACCCCTCCACTTT
CASSTGGWAPLHF
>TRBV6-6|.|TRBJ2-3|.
TGTGCCAGCAGTTACAGAGACTATACAGATACGCAGTATTTT
CASSYRDYTDTQYF
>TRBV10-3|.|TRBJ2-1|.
TGTGCCATCAGTGGCGGGGGCCCCCCGTACAATGAGCAGTTCTTC
CAISGGGPPYNEQFF
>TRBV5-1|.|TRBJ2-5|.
TGCGCCAGCAGCTTGGAACCAGGTGGGGAGACCCAGTACTTC
CASSLEPGGETQYF
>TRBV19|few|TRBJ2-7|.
TGTGCCAGTAGTCTTAGGGGGAACGAGCAGTACTTC
CASSLRGNEQYF
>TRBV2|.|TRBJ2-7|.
TGTGCCAGCAGTGAACGGGGGCCCTACGAGCAGTACTTC
CASSERGPYEQYF
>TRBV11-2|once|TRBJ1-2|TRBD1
TGTGCCAGCAGCTCCCAGGGGGCCGAGTTCGGTGGCTACACCTTC
CASSSQGAEFGGYTF
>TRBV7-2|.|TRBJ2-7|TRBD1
TGTGCCAGCAGCCTACAGGGGACAGGGGCTTACGAGCAGTACTTC
CASSLQGTGAYEQYF
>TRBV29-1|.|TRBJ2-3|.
TGCAGCGTTGCCCGGGACACCGGCACAGATACGCAGTATTTT
CSVARDTGTDTQYF
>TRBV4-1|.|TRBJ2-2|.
TGCGCCAGCAGCCACAACTTGGGGAACACCGGGGAGCTGTTTTTT
CASSHNLGNTGELFF
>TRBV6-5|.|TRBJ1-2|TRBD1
TGTGCCACGGCCCCTAACGCAGGGGGTGGCTACACCTTC
CATAPNAGGGYTF
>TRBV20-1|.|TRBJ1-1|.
TGCAGTGCTAGTCGGACTGAAGCTTTCTTT
CSASRTEAFF
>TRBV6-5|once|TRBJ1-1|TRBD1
TGTGCCAGCAGGATGGACAGGACCCTCGAAGCTTTCTTT
CASRMDRTLEAFF
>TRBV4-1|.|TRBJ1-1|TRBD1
TGCGCCAGCAGCCAGGGGGGACAGGGGGTTCGTAAGAGGACTGAAGCTTTCTTT
CASSQGGQGVRKRTEAFF
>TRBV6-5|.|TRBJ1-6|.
TGTGCCAGCAGGGCAGGCCGCGTTTCACCCCTCCACTTT
CASRAGRVSPLHF
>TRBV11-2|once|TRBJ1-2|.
TGTGCCAGCAGCTTAGTGGGGGCGCCCGGCTACACCTTC
CASSLVGAPGYTF
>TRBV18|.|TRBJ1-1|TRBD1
TGTGCCAGCTCACCGCGCCTACAGGGGGCAAGGACTGAAGCTTTCTTT
CASSPRLQGARTEAFF
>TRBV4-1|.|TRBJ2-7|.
TGCGCCAGCAGCCAAGCCAGCGGTAATTTAGAGCAGTACTTC
CASSQASGNLEQYF
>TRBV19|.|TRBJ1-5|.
TGTGCCAGTAGCGCAGGCCATAGCAATCAGCCCCAGCATTTT
CASSAGHSNQPQHF
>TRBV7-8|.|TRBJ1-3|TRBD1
TGTGCCAGCAGCTTAGTTCAGGGGGCGATTGGAAACACCATATATTTT
CASSLVQGAIGNTIYF
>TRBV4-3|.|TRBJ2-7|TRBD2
TGCGCCAGCAGCCAAGACGTAGCGGGGGGTTCCTACGAGCAGTACTTC
CASSQDVAGGSYEQYF
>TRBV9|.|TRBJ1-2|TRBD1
TGTGCCAGCAACCGACAGGGTTCCTATGGCTACACCTTC
CASNRQGSYGYTF
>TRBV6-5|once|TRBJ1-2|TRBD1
TGTGCCAGCAGGGACGCAGACAGGGTCTATGGCTACACCTTC
CASRDADRVYGYTF
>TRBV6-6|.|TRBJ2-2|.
TGTGCCAGCAGTGACGGCTTCGGGGAGCTGTTTTTT
CASSDGFGELFF
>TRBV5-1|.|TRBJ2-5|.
TGCGCCAGCGGGGCCCCGGGGGAGACCCAGTACTTC
CASGAPGETQYF
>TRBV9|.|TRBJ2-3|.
TGTGCCAGCAGCGTAGATGCTGCGGATACGCAGTATTTT
CASSVDAADTQYF
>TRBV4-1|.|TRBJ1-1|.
TGCGCCAGCAGAAGACCTGGGGGAGGGAACACTGAAGCTTTCTTT
CASRRPGGGNTEAFF
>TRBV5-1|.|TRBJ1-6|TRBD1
TGCGCCAGCAGCATAACGGGGACAGGGGATAATTCACCCCTCCACTTT
CASSITGTGDNSPLHF
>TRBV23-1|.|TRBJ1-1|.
TGCGCCAGCAGTCAATCTTTGAACACTGAAGCTTTCTTT
CASSQSLNTEAFF
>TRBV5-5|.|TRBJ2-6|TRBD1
TGTGCCAGCAGCTTGCAACCGGGACAGGGAACTGGGGCCAACGTCCTGACTTTC
CASSLQPGQGTGANVLTF
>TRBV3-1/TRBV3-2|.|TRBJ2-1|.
TGTGCCAGCAGCCAAGATCGGGGCAATGAGCAGTTCTTC
CASSQDRGNEQFF
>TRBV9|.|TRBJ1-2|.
TGTGCCAGCAGCGCGACTCCCCGGGGGGCGGATGGCTACACCTTC
CASSATPRGADGYTF
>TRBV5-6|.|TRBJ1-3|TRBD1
TGTGCCAGCAGCGGAGGGACAGGGGCGGGAAACACCATATATTTT
CASSGGTGAGNTIYF
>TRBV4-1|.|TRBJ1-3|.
TGCGCCAGCAGCCAAGACTCTTTATTAGCGCCCGGCGGAAACACCATATATTTT
CASSQDSLLAPGGNTIYF
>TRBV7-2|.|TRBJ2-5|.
TGTGCCAGCAGCCCGATGCTTCAAGAGACCCAGTACTTC
CASSPMLQETQYF
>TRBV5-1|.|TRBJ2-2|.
TGCGCCAGCAGCTTGGACGGGGAAAACACCGGGGAGCTGTTTTTT
CASSLDGENTGELFF
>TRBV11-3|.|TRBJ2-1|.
TGTGCCAGCAGCTCCCCCGTTGGCGGTTACAATGAGCAGTTCTTC
CASSSPVGGYNEQFF